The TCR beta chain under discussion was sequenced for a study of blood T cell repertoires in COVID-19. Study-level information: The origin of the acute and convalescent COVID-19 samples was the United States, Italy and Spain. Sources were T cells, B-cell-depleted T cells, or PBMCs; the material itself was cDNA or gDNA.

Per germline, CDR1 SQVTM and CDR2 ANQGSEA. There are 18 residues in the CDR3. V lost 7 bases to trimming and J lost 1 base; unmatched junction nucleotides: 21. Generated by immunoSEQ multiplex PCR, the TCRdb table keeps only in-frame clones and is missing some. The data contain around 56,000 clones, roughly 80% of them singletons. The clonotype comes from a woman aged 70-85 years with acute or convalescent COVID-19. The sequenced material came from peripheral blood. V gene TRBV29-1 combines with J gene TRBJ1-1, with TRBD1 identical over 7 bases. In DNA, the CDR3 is TGCAGCGCCGTCAAGGGGCAGGGGGTATTGGGTTCGAACACTGAAGCTTTCTTT. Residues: CSAVKGQGVLGSNTEAFF.